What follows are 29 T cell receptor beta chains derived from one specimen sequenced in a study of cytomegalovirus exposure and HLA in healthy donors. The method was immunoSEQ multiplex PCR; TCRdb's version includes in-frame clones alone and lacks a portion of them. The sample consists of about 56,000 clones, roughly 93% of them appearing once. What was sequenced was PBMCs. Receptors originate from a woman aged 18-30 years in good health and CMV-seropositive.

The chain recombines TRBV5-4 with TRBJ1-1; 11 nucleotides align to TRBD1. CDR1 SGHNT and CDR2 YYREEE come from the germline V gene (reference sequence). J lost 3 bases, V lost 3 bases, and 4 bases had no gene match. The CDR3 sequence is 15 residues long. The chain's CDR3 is CASSSWTGGYTEAFF. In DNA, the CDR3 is TGTGCCAGCAGCTCGTGGACAGGGGGCTACACTGAAGCTTTCTTT. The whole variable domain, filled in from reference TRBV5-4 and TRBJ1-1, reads ETGVTQSPTHLIKTRGQQVTLRCSSQSGHNTVSWYQQALGQGPQFIFQYYREEENGRGNFPPRFSGLQFPNYSSELNVNALELDDSALYLCASSSWTGGYTEAFFGQGTRLTVV.

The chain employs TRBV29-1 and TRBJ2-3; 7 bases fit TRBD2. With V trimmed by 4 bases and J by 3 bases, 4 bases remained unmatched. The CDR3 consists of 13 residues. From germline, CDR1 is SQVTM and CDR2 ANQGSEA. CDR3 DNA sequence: TGCAGCGTTGTTCTAGCGGTTACAGATACGCAGTATTTT. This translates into CSVVLAVTDTQYF.

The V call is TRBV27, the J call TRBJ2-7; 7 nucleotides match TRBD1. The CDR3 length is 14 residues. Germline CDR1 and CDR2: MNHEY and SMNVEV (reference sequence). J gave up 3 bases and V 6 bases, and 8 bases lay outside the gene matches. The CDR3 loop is CASRLRGLGYEQYF. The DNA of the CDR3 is TGTGCCAGCAGGCTCAGGGGGTTAGGCTACGAGCAGTACTTC.

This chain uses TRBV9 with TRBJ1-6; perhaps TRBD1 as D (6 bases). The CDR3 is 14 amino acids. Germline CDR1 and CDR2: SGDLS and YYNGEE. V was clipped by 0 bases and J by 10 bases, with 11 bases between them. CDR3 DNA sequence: TGTGCCAGCAGCGTAGACAGGGAGGGGTCACCCCTCCACTTT. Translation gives CASSVDREGSPLHF.

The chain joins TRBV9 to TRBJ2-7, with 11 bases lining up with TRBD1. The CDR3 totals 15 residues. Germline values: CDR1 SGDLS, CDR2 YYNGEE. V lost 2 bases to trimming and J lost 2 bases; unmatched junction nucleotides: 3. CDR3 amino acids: CASSVGTGGTYEQYF. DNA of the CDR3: TGTGCCAGCAGCGTGGGGACAGGGGGTACCTACGAGCAGTACTTC.

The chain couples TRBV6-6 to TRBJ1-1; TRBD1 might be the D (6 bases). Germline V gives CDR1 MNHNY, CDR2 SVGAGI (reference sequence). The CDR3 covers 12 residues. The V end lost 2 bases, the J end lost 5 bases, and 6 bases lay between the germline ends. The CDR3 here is CASSYGQTEAFF. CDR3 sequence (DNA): TGTGCCAGCAGTTACGGACAGACTGAAGCTTTCTTT.

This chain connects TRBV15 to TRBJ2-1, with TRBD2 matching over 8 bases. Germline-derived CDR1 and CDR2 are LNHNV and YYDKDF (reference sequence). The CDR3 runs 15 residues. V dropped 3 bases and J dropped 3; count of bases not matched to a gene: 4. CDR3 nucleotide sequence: TGTGCCACCAGCAGCGGCGGGACTAGCTACAATGAGCAGTTCTTC. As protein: CATSSGGTSYNEQFF. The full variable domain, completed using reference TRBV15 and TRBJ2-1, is DAMVIQNPRYQVTQFGKPVTLSCSQTLNHNVMYWYQQKSSQAPKLLFHYYDKDFNNEADTPDNFQSRRPNTSFCFLDIRSPGLGDTAMYLCATSSGGTSYNEQFFGPGTRLTVL.

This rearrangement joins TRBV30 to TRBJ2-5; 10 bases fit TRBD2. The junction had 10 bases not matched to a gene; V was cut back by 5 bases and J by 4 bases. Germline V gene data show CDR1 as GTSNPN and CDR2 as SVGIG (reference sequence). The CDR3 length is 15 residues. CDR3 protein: CAWSAGGPERETQYF. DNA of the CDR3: TGTGCCTGGTCAGCGGGGGGGCCGGAACGAGAGACCCAGTACTTC.

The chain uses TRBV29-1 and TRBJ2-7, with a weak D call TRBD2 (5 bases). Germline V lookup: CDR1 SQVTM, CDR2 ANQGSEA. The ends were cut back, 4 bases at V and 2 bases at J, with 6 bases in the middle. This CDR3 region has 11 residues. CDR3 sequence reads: CSVGEPYEQYF. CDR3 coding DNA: TGCAGCGTTGGGGAGCCCTACGAGCAGTACTTC.

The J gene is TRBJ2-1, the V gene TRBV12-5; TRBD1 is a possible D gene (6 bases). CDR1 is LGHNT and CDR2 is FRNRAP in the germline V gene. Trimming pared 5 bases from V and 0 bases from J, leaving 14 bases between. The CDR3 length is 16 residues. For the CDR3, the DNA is TGTGCTAGTGGTCCGACAGGACAGAGCTCCTACAATGAGCAGTTCTTC. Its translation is CASGPTGQSSYNEQFF.

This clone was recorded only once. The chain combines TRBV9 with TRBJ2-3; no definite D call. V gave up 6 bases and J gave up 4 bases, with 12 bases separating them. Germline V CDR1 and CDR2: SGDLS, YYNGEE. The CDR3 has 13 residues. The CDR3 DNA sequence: TGTGCCAGCATGGGCCGGTTGGCAGATACGCAGTATTTT. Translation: CASMGRLADTQYF. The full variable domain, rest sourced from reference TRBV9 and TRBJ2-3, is DSGVTQTPKHLITATGQRVTLRCSPRSGDLSVYWYQQSLDQGLQFLIQYYNGEERAKGNILERFSAQQFPDLHSELNLSSLELGDSALYFCASMGRLADTQYFGPGTRLTVL.

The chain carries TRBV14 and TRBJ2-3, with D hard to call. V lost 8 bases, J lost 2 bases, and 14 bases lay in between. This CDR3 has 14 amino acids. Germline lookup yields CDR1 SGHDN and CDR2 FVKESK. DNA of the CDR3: TGTGCCAGCGGAGAGGTAGGAAACACAGATACGCAGTATTTT. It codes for CASGEVGNTDTQYF.

This CDR3 reads CASSGATGYFTEAFF. The CDR3 DNA follows: TGTGCCAGCAGTGGGGCGACAGGGTATTTCACTGAAGCTTTCTTT. This chain uses TRBV2 with TRBJ1-1, with 7 bases that match TRBD1. The CDR3 extends over 15 amino acids. The V and J ends lost 4 bases and 4 bases, in that order; junction bases with no gene match: 9. Germline assignment: CDR1 SNHLY and CDR2 FYNNEI. The full variable domain, its missing parts supplied by reference TRBV2 and TRBJ1-1, is EPEVTQTPSHQVTQMGQEVILRCVPISNHLYFYWYRQILGQKVEFLVSFYNNEISEKSEIFDDQFSVERPDGSNFTLKIRSTKLEDSAMYFCASSGATGYFTEAFFGQGTRLTVV.

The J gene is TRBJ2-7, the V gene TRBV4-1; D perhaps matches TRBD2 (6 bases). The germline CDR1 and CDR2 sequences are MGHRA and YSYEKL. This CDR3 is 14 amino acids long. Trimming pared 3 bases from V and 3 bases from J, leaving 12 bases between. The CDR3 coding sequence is TGCGCCAGCAGCCAGGAGACCGGGGGCTACGAGCAGTACTTC. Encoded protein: CASSQETGGYEQYF.

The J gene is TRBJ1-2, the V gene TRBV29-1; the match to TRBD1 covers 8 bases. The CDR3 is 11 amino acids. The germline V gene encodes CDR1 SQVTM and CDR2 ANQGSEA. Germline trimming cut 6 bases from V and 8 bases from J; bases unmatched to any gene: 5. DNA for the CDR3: TGCAGCGTGAACAGGGGGGGCGGCTACACCTTC. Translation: CSVNRGGGYTF.

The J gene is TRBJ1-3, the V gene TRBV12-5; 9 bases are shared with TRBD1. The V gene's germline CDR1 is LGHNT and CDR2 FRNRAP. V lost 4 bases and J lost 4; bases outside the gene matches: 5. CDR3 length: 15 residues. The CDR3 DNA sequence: TGTGCTAGTGGTTCCGGACAGGGGTCGGGAAACACCATATATTTT. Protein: CASGSGQGSGNTIYF.

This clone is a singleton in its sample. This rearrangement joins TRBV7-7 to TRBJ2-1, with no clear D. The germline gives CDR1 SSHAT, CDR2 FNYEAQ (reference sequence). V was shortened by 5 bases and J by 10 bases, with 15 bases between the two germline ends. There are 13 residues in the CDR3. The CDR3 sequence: CASSPLDSREQFF. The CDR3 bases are TGTGCCAGCAGCCCTCTAGACTCAAGAGAGCAGTTCTTC.

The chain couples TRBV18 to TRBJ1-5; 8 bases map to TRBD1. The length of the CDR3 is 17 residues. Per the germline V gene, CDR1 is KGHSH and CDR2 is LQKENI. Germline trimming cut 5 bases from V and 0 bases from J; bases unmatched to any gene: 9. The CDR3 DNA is TGTGCCAGCTCATCAGGGGGCGGACAGACTAGCAATCAGCCCCAGCATTTT. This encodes CASSSGGGQTSNQPQHF.

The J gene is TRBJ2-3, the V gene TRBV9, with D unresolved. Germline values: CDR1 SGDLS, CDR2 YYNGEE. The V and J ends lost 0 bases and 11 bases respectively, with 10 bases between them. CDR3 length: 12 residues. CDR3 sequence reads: CASSVGAAMQYF. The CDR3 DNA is TGTGCCAGCAGCGTAGGGGCTGCCATGCAGTATTTT.

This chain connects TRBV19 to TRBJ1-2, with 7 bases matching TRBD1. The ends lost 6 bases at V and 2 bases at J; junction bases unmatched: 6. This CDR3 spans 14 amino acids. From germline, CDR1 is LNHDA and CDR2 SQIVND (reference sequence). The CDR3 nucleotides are TGTGCCAGTAGAAGACAGGGCCTCAACTATGGCTACACCTTC. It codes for CASRRQGLNYGYTF. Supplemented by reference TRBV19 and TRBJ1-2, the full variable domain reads DGGITQSPKYLFRKEGQNVTLSCEQNLNHDAMYWYRQDPGQGLRLIYYSQIVNDFQKGDIAEGYSVSREKKESFPLTVTSAQKNPTAFYLCASRRQGLNYGYTFGSGTRLTVV.

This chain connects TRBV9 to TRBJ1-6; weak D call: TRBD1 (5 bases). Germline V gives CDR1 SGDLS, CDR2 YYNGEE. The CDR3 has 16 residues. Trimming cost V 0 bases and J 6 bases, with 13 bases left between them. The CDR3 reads CASSVDDRTFNSPLHF. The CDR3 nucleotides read TGTGCCAGCAGCGTAGACGACAGAACCTTTAATTCACCCCTCCACTTT. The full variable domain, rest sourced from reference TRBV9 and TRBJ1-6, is DSGVTQTPKHLITATGQRVTLRCSPRSGDLSVYWYQQSLDQGLQFLIQYYNGEERAKGNILERFSAQQFPDLHSELNLSSLELGDSALYFCASSVDDRTFNSPLHFGNGTRLTVT.

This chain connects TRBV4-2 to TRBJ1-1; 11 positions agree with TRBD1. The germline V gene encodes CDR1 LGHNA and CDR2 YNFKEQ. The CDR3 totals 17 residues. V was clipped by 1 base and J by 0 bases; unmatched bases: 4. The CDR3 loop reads CASSQGGTGGMNTEAFF. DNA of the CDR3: TGTGCCAGCAGCCAAGGGGGGACAGGGGGGATGAACACTGAAGCTTTCTTT.

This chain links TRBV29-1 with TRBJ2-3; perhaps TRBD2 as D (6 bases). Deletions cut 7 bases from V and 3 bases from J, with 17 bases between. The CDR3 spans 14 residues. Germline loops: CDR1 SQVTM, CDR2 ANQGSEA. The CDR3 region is CSALWRGMTDTQYF. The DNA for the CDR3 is TGCAGCGCTCTCTGGAGGGGTATGACAGATACGCAGTATTTT.

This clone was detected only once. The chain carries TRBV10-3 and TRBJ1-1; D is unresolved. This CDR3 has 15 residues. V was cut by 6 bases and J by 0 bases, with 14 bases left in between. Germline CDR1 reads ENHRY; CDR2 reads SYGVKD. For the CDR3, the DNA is TGTGCCATCAGGCCCTCCCTACTAATGAACACTGAAGCTTTCTTT. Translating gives CAIRPSLLMNTEAFF.

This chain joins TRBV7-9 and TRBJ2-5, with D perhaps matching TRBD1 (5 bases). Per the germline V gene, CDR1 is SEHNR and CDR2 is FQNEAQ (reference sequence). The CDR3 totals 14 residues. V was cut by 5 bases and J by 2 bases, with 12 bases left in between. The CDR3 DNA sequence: TGTGCCAGCAGCCCTCCAGGGAAACAAGAGACCCAGTACTTC. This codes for CASSPPGKQETQYF.

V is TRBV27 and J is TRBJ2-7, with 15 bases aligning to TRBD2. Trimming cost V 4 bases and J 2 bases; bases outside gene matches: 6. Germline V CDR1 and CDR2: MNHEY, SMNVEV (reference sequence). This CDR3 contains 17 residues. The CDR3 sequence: CASSSAGTSGGTYEQYF. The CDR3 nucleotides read TGTGCCAGCAGTTCGGCTGGGACTAGCGGGGGGACCTACGAGCAGTACTTC.

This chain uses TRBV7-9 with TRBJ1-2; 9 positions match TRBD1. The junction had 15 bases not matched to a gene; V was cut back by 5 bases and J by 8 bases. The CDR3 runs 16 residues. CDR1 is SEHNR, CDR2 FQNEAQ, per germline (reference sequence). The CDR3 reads CASSPGQGGRRWGYTF. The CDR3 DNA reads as TGTGCCAGCAGCCCGGGACAGGGAGGAAGGCGTTGGGGCTACACCTTC.

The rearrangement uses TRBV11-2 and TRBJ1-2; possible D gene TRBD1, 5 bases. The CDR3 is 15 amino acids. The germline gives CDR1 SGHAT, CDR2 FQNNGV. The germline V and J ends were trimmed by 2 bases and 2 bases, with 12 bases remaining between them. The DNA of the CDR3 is TGTGCCAGCAGCTTATTCAGGGAATCGAACTATGGCTACACCTTC. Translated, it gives CASSLFRESNYGYTF.

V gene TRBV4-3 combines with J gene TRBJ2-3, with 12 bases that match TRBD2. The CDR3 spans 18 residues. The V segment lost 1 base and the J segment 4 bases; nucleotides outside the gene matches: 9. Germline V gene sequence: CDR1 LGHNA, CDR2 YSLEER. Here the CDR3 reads CASSQGLAGGLGADTQYF. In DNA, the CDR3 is TGCGCCAGCAGCCAAGGGCTAGCGGGGGGGCTAGGGGCAGATACGCAGTATTTT.